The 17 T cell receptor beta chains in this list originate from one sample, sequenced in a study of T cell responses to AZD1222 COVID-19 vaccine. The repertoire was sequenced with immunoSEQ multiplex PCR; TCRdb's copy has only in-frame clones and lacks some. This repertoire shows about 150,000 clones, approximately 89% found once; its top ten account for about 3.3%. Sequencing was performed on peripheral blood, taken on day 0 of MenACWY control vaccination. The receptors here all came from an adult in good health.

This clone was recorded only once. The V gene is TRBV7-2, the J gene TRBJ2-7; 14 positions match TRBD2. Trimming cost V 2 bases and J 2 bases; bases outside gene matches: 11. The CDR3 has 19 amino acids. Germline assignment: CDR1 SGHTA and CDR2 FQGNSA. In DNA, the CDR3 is TGTGCCAGCAGCTTACGGGGGACTAGCGGGAGCCCGATTGCCTACGAGCAGTACTTC. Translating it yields CASSLRGTSGSPIAYEQYF. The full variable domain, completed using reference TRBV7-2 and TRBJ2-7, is GAGVSQSPSNKVTEKGKDVELRCDPISGHTALYWYRQSLGQGLEFLIYFQGNSAPDKSGLPSDRFSAERTGGSVSTLTIQRTQQEDSAVYLCASSLRGTSGSPIAYEQYFGPGTRLTVT.

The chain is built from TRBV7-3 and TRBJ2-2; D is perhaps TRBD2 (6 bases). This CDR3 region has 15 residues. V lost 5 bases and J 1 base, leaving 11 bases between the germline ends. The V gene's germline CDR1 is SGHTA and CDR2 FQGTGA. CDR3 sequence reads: CASSRGGLNTGELFF. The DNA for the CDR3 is TGTGCCAGCAGCCGTGGAGGGTTGAACACCGGGGAGCTGTTTTTT.

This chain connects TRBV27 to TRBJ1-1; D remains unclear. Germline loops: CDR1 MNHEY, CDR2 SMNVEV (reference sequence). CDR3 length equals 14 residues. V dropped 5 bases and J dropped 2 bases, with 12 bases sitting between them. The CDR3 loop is CASSGRRGNTEAFF. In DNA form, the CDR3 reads TGTGCCAGCAGTGGTCGCCGAGGAAACACTGAAGCTTTCTTT.

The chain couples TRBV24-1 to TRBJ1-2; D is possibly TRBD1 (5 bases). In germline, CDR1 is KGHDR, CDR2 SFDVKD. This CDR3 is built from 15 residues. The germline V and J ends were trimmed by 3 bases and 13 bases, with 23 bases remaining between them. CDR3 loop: CATSDTTGTETSPTF. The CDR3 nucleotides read TGTGCCACCAGTGATACCACCGGGACTGAGACTTCTCCCACCTTC.

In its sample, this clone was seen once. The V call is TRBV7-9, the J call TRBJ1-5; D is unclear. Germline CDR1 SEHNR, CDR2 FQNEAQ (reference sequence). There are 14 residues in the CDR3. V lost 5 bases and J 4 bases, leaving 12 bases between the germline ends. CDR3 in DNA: TGTGCCAGCAGCGGGTCGCTCGGGAATCAGCCCCAGCATTTT. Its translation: CASSGSLGNQPQHF.

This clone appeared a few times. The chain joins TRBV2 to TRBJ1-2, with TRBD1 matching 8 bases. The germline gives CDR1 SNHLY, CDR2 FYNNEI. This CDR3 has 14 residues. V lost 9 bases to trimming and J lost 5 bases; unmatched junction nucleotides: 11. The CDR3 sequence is CARAGLQGAYGYTF. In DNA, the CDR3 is TGTGCCAGGGCAGGTCTGCAGGGGGCATATGGCTACACCTTC.

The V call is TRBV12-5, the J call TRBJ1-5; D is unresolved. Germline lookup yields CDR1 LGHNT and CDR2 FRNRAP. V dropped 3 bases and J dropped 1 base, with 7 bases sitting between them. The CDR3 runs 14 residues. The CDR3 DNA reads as TGTGCTAGTGGTTTCGGTTTAAGCAATCAGCCCCAGCATTTT. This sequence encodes CASGFGLSNQPQHF.

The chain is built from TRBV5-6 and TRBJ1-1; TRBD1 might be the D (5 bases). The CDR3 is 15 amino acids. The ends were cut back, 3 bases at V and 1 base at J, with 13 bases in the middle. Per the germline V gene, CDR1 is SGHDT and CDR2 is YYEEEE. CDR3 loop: CASSSAGTENTEAFF. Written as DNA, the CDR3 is TGTGCCAGCAGCTCTGCCGGGACGGAGAACACTGAAGCTTTCTTT.

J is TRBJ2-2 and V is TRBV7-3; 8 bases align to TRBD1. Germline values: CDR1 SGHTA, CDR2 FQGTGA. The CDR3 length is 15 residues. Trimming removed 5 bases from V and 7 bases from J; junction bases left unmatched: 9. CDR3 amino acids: CASSPRAGGSGELFF. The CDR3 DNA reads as TGTGCCAGCAGCCCCCGCGCAGGGGGCAGCGGGGAGCTGTTTTTT. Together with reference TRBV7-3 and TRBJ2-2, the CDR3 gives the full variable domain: GAGVSQTPSNKVTEKGKYVELRCDPISGHTALYWYRQSLGQGPEFLIYFQGTGAADDSGLPNDRFFAVRPEGSVSTLKIQRTERGDSAVYLCASSPRAGGSGELFFGEGSRLTVL.

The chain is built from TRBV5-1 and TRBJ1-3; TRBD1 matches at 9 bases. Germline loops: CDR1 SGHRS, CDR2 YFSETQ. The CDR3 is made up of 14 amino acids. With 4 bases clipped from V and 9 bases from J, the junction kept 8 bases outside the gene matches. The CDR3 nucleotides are TGCGCCAGCAGCCCTAGGACAGGGGAGCGCACCATATATTTT. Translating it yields CASSPRTGERTIYF.

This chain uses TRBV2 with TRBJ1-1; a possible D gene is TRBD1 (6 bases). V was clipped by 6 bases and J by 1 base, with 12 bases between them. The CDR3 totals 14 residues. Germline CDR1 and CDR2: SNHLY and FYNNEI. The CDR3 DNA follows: TGTGCCAGCAGCCTACAGGGCCAGAACACTGAAGCTTTCTTT. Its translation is CASSLQGQNTEAFF.

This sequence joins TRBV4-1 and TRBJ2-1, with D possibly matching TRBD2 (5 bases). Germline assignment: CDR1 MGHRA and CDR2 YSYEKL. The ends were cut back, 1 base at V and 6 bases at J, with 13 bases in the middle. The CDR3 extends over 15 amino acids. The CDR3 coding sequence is TGCGCCAGCAGCCAAGGAGGGCGTTCCCCCAATGAGCAGTTCTTC. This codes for CASSQGGRSPNEQFF.

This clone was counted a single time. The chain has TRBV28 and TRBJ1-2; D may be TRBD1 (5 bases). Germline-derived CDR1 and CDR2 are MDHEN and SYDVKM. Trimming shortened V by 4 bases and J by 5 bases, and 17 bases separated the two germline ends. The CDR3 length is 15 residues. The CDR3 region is CASSSGTIMGYGYTF. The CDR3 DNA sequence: TGTGCCAGCAGTTCCGGGACGATTATGGGGTATGGCTACACCTTC.

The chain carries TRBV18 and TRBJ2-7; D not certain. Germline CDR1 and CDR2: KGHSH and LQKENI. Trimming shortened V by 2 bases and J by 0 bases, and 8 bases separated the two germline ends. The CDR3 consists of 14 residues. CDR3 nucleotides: TGTGCCAGCTCACCAAACACGGGCTCCTACGAGCAGTACTTC. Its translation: CASSPNTGSYEQYF.

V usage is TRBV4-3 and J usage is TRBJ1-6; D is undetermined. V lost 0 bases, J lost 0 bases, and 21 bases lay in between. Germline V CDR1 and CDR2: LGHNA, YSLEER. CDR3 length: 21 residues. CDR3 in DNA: TGCGCCAGCAGCCAAGAGTTAGGCCGTCTGACAACAAGCTCCTATAATTCACCCCTCCACTTT. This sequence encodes CASSQELGRLTTSSYNSPLHF.

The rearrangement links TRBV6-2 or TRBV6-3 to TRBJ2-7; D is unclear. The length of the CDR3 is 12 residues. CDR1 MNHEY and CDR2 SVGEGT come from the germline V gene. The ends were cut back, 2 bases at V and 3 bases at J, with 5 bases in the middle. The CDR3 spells CASSYKGYEQYF. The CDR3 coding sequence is TGTGCCAGCAGTTACAAGGGCTACGAGCAGTACTTC.

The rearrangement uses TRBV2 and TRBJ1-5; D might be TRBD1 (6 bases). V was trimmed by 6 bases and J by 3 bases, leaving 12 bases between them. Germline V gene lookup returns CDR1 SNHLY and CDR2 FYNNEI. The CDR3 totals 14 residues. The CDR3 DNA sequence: TGTGCCAGCAGCCTCAGGGGAAACAATCAGCCCCAGCATTTT. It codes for CASSLRGNNQPQHF.